The T cell receptor beta chain described here comes from a study of blood T cell repertoires in COVID-19. Turning to the study itself: Researchers got acute and convalescent COVID-19 samples from the United States, Italy and Spain.

Germline lookup yields CDR1 SGHNT and CDR2 YENEEA. V dropped 10 bases and J dropped 6; count of bases not matched to a gene: 16. The CDR3 runs to 16 residues. Under the authors' procedure: Amplification of reference gene primers provided the estimated nucleated cell counts. The data were produced by immunoSEQ multiplex PCR, yet TCRdb's version contains in-frame clones alone and is incomplete. V and J calls and clone size are those listed in that table; D and trimming were worked out from the DNA. The table has fewer than 450,000 clones, 90% to 95% seen once; the top ten hold less than 3.5%. The chain joins TRBV11-3 to TRBJ2-2, with 8 bases lining up with TRBD1. Sequencing was performed on peripheral blood. The sequence derives from a woman aged 18-35 years who had recovered from COVID-19. The CDR3 nucleotides are TGTGCCACTTCCGGGAGACGCACAGGGGGATCCGGGGAGCTGTTTTTT. Its translation: CATSGRRTGGSGELFF.